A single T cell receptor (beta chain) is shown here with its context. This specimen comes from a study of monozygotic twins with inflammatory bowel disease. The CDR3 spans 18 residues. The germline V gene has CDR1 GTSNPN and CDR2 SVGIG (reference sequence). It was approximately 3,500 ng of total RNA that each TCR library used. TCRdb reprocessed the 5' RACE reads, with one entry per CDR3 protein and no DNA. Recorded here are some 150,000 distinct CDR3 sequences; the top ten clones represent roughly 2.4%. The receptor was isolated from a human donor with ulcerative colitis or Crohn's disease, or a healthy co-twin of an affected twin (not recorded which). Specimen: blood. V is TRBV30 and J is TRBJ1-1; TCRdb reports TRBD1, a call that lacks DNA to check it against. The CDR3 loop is CAWGLETDRDRENTEAFF.